These 29 T cell receptor beta chains were sequenced from one sample in a study of T-cell memory formation after mild COVID-19. TCRdb processed the 5' RACE reads anew with MiXCR; each CDR3 protein has one entry. The data hold fewer than 500,000 distinct CDR3 sequences, with roughly 25% observed a single time. Sequenced: PBMCs or a T cell subset sorted from them (not recorded which). These receptors were collected from an adult woman who had mild COVID-19 (a few samples of this study predate the infection). Cell type and time point are not known.

This clonotype has just a few counts. The chain links TRBV29-1 to TRBJ2-5, with 10 bases aligning to TRBD1. The germline V gene has CDR1 SQVTM and CDR2 ANQGSEA. With V trimmed by 6 bases and J by 5 bases, 6 bases remained unmatched. The CDR3 has 13 amino acids. The CDR3 DNA sequence: TGCAGCGTGGGGACAGGGGTCAGGGAGACCCAGTACTTC. Translation gives CSVGTGVRETQYF.

In its sample, this clonotype was seen a few times. The rearrangement uses TRBV12-3 or TRBV12-4 and TRBJ2-1, with 9 bases fitting TRBD2. CDR3 length equals 16 residues. Trimming removed 3 bases from V and 0 bases from J; junction bases left unmatched: 3. The CDR3 region is CASSLFSGSSYNEQFF. The DNA for the CDR3 is TGTGCCAGCAGTTTGTTTAGCGGGAGCTCCTACAATGAGCAGTTCTTC.

This chain connects TRBV24-1 to TRBJ2-2; TRBD1 aligns across 7 bases. V was clipped by 3 bases and J by 3 bases; unmatched bases: 6. Germline CDR1 and CDR2: KGHDR and SFDVKD. The CDR3 runs 16 residues. CDR3 amino acids: CATSDLQQGHTGELFF. The CDR3 nucleotides read TGTGCCACCAGTGATCTACAACAGGGGCACACCGGGGAGCTGTTTTTT.

The chain links TRBV6-5 to TRBJ2-3; D is unresolved. V shed 7 bases and J shed 1 base, with 15 bases lying between them. CDR3 length equals 15 residues. Germline V gives CDR1 MNHEY, CDR2 SVGAGI. CDR3 DNA: TGTGCCAGCAAATTTATCGGACGACGCACAGATACGCAGTATTTT. This encodes CASKFIGRRTDTQYF.

This clonotype was seen a handful of times. The rearrangement uses TRBV12-3 or TRBV12-4 and TRBJ2-3; no reliable D call. The CDR3 covers 15 residues. V shed 3 bases and J shed 1 base, with 11 bases lying between them. The chain's CDR3 is CASSLHTSGTDTQYF. As DNA, the CDR3 is TGTGCCAGCAGTTTGCATACGTCTGGCACAGATACGCAGTATTTT.

There are a few counts of this clonotype. V and J are TRBV2 and TRBJ2-1; D uncertain. Between the trimmed V and J ends, which lost 7 bases and 4 bases, there was a span of 5 bases. Germline-derived CDR1 and CDR2 are SNHLY and FYNNEI. This CDR3 spans 11 amino acids. Here the CDR3 reads CASTEYNEQFF. The CDR3 bases are TGTGCCAGCACGGAGTACAATGAGCAGTTCTTC.

Here the CDR3 DNA reads TGTGCCAGCAGCTCGAAGAGGACAGGGAATGATAAGGGGAAGTACAATGAGCAGTTCTTC. It codes for CASSSKRTGNDKGKYNEQFF. The rearrangement links TRBV11-2 to TRBJ2-1; TRBD1 matches 8 bases. The V gene end was trimmed by 4 bases and the J gene end by 4 bases; junction bases not matched to a gene: 21. Germline CDR1 is SGHAT and CDR2 is FQNNGV. This CDR3 spans 20 amino acids. Variable domain in full (rest from reference TRBV11-2 and TRBJ2-1): EAGVAQSPRYKIIEKRQSVAFWCNPISGHATLYWYQQILGQGPKLLIQFQNNGVVDDSQLPKDRFSAERLKGVDSTLKIQPAKLEDSAVYLCASSSKRTGNDKGKYNEQFFGPGTRLTVL.

The V gene is TRBV19, the J gene TRBJ2-7, with 9 bases fitting TRBD1. Germline V gene lookup returns CDR1 LNHDA and CDR2 SQIVND (reference sequence). The CDR3 is 13 amino acids. The J segment lost 5 bases and the V segment lost 5 bases, leaving 4 bases of the junction unmatched. The DNA for the CDR3 is TGTGCCAGTAGTGAACGGACAGGGGACGAGCAGTACTTC. Amino acids: CASSERTGDEQYF. The whole variable domain, remainder taken from reference TRBV19 and TRBJ2-7, is DGGITQSPKYLFRKEGQNVTLSCEQNLNHDAMYWYRQDPGQGLRLIYYSQIVNDFQKGDIAEGYSVSREKKESFPLTVTSAQKNPTAFYLCASSERTGDEQYFGPGTRLTVT.

This clonotype occurred a few times. V usage is TRBV7-9 and J usage is TRBJ1-1, with D possibly TRBD1 on 6 matching bases. Deletions cut 7 bases from V and 6 bases from J, with 15 bases between. The CDR3 is 13 residues long. Germline V gives CDR1 SEHNR, CDR2 FQNEAQ (reference sequence). CDR3 coding DNA: TGTGCCAGCACCCTCGCGGGGGCCGCTGAAGCTTTCTTT. Translating gives CASTLAGAAEAFF.

This rearrangement joins TRBV6-2 or TRBV6-3 to TRBJ1-5; 9 bases align to TRBD1. The junction had 2 bases not matched to a gene; V was cut back by 6 bases and J by 2 bases. CDR1 is MNHEY, CDR2 SVGEGT, per germline. This CDR3 is 14 amino acids long. Here the CDR3 reads CASRWDRGNQPQHF. The CDR3 nucleotides read TGTGCCAGCAGATGGGACAGGGGCAATCAGCCCCAGCATTTT.

This clonotype occurred many times. The chain has TRBV7-2 and TRBJ2-2; D may be TRBD2 (6 bases). V lost 4 bases and J 1 base, leaving 10 bases between the germline ends. Per germline, CDR1 SGHTA and CDR2 FQGNSA. This CDR3 has 15 amino acids. The CDR3, as DNA: TGTGCCAGCAGCTCGAGAGCGGGGAACACCGGGGAGCTGTTTTTT. The encoded protein is CASSSRAGNTGELFF.

The rearrangement uses TRBV4-3 and TRBJ1-2; TRBD1 matches 7 bases. This CDR3 region has 14 residues. V lost 4 bases to trimming and J lost 8 bases; unmatched junction nucleotides: 10. CDR1 and CDR2 (germline): LGHNA, YSLEER. The DNA for the CDR3 is TGCGCCAGCAGCCGGGCGGACAGGTTGGGAGGCTACACCTTC. Encoded protein: CASSRADRLGGYTF.

This clonotype was observed a few times. CDR3 region: CASSFGTSGEYGEQFF. CDR3 coding DNA: TGCGCCAGCAGCTTTGGGACTAGCGGGGAGTATGGTGAGCAGTTCTTC. J is TRBJ2-1 and V is TRBV5-1; 13 bases agree with TRBD2. J was trimmed by 9 bases and V by 2 bases; bases with no gene match: 8. Germline loops: CDR1 SGHRS, CDR2 YFSETQ. This CDR3 region has 16 residues.

The rearrangement links TRBV7-8 to TRBJ2-1; 11 bases are shared with TRBD2. CDR1 is SGHVS and CDR2 is FQNEAQ in the germline V gene. J lost 5 bases, V lost 5 bases, and 5 bases had no gene match. The CDR3 runs 15 residues. The CDR3 DNA is TGTGCCAGCAGCGCCGATAGCGGGGGGGACAATGAGCAGTTCTTC. This translates into CASSADSGGDNEQFF.

This clonotype has just a few counts. The chain joins TRBV15 to TRBJ2-7; the match to TRBD2 covers 9 bases. The J segment lost 5 bases and the V segment lost 1 base, leaving 3 bases of the junction unmatched. The V gene's germline CDR1 is LNHNV and CDR2 YYDKDF (reference sequence). CDR3 length: 14 amino acids. The CDR3 loop reads CATSRGLAGNEQYF. In nucleotides, the CDR3 is TGTGCCACCAGCAGAGGGCTAGCGGGGAACGAGCAGTACTTC.

The rearrangement joins TRBV7-8 to TRBJ2-6; the match to TRBD1 covers 10 bases. The CDR3 totals 18 residues. Germline CDR1 SGHVS, CDR2 FQNEAQ. The V segment lost 7 bases and the J segment 4 bases; nucleotides outside the gene matches: 13. The CDR3 loop reads CASTNWRTGGTGANVLTF. Written as DNA, the CDR3 is TGTGCCAGCACCAACTGGCGGACAGGGGGGACCGGGGCCAACGTCCTGACTTTC. The complete variable domain, with remaining parts taken from reference TRBV7-8 and TRBJ2-6, reads GAGVSQSPRYKVAKRGQDVALRCDPISGHVSLFWYQQALGQGPEFLTYFQNEAQLDKSGLPSDRFFAERPEGSVSTLKIQRTQQEDSAVYLCASTNWRTGGTGANVLTFGAGSRLTVL.

This clonotype was detected only a few times. The chain links TRBV5-1 to TRBJ2-7; 8 positions match TRBD1. The germline gives CDR1 SGHRS, CDR2 YFSETQ. The CDR3 covers 15 residues. Germline trimming cut 0 bases from V and 9 bases from J; bases unmatched to any gene: 11. The CDR3 loop is CASSLDPGTGVRQYF. The CDR3 nucleotides read TGCGCCAGCAGCTTGGACCCCGGGACAGGCGTTCGGCAGTACTTC.

This clonotype was seen a handful of times. The V and J genes are TRBV27 and TRBJ2-7; maybe TRBD2 (5 bases). The V end lost 6 bases, the J end lost 1 base, and 13 bases lay between the germline ends. CDR3 length: 14 residues. Germline-derived CDR1 and CDR2 are MNHEY and SMNVEV (reference sequence). The CDR3 nucleotides are TGTGCCAGCAGCCCCGTCGGGGAGTCCTACGAGCAGTACTTC. Protein sequence: CASSPVGESYEQYF.

This chain uses TRBV11-2 with TRBJ2-5, with 11 bases aligning to TRBD2. Unmatched junction bases numbered 11, after V lost 5 bases and J lost 3 bases. The germline CDR1 and CDR2 sequences are SGHAT and FQNNGV. This CDR3 region has 17 residues. The CDR3 region is CASSQSTSGRLEETQYF. Here the CDR3 DNA reads TGTGCCAGCAGCCAGTCCACTAGCGGGAGACTTGAAGAGACCCAGTACTTC.

This clonotype has a handful of counts. The genes are TRBV6-6 and TRBJ2-4, with 9 bases lining up with TRBD2. J was trimmed by 4 bases and V by 8 bases; bases with no gene match: 6. Germline values: CDR1 MNHNY, CDR2 SVGAGI (reference sequence). The CDR3 spans 14 residues. As DNA, the CDR3 is TGTGCCAGCGCGGGGGGGGGAGGTAAAAACATTCAGTACTTC. Its translation: CASAGGGGKNIQYF.

The sample holds many counts of this clonotype. V gene TRBV7-2 combines with J gene TRBJ1-5; D call uncertain. Germline V gene lookup returns CDR1 SGHTA and CDR2 FQGNSA. The CDR3 totals 13 residues. V lost 5 bases to trimming and J lost 11 bases, with 16 bases between them. CDR3 DNA: TGTGCCAGCAGCCGAACGGAGCTGGGGTCCCAGCATTTT. This sequence encodes CASSRTELGSQHF.

The chain recombines TRBV24-1 with TRBJ2-5; D remains ambiguous. V gave up 4 bases and J gave up 4 bases, with 15 bases separating them. Germline CDR1 KGHDR, CDR2 SFDVKD. This CDR3 contains 15 residues. CDR3 in DNA: TGTGCCACCAGTGACAGTATAGGAATATTAGAGACCCAGTACTTC. It is translated as CATSDSIGILETQYF.

This rearrangement joins TRBV12-3 or TRBV12-4 to TRBJ1-1, with TRBD1 matching over 8 bases. The ends lost 6 bases at V and 1 base at J; junction bases unmatched: 4. The CDR3 contains 14 residues. This CDR3 reads CASSWTGSNTEAFF. For the CDR3, the DNA is TGTGCCAGCAGCTGGACAGGGTCGAACACTGAAGCTTTCTTT.

This clonotype appeared a few times. V usage is TRBV5-1 and J usage is TRBJ1-1; the match to TRBD1 covers 7 bases. J was trimmed by 1 base and V by 4 bases; bases with no gene match: 4. The CDR3 is 14 amino acids. Germline values: CDR1 SGHRS, CDR2 YFSETQ. The CDR3 sequence: CASSPGQSNTEAFF. The DNA for the CDR3 is TGCGCCAGCAGCCCGGGACAGTCGAACACTGAAGCTTTCTTT.

This clonotype has only a few counts. The genes are TRBV6-2 or TRBV6-3 and TRBJ2-1, with TRBD2 as a possible D gene (6 bases). Germline-derived CDR1 and CDR2 are MNHEY and SVGEGT. The CDR3 contains 14 residues. The V end lost 6 bases, the J end lost 5 bases, and 14 bases lay between the germline ends. The CDR3 reads CASSFDGTDNEQFF. As DNA, the CDR3 is TGTGCCAGCAGCTTCGACGGGACTGACAATGAGCAGTTCTTC.

This clonotype was counted a few times. The chain links TRBV5-6 to TRBJ2-6; 7 positions match TRBD1. The CDR3 spans 17 residues. Trimming removed 4 bases from V and 2 bases from J; junction bases left unmatched: 9. Germline CDR1 SGHDT, CDR2 YYEEEE. CDR3: CASSVTGRLAGANVLTF. The CDR3 DNA reads TGTGCCAGCAGCGTGACAGGGAGACTCGCTGGGGCCAACGTCCTGACTTTC. Variable domain in full (rest from reference TRBV5-6 and TRBJ2-6): DAGVTQSPTHLIKTRGQQVTLRCSPKSGHDTVSWYQQALGQGPQFIFQYYEEEERQRGNFPDRFSGHQFPNYSSELNVNALLLGDSALYLCASSVTGRLAGANVLTFGAGSRLTVL.

This clonotype was observed a handful of times. This chain connects TRBV3-1 to TRBJ1-2; 7 bases line up with TRBD1. This CDR3 is 14 amino acids long. V lost 4 bases to trimming and J lost 8 bases; unmatched junction nucleotides: 10. Germline lookup yields CDR1 LGHDT and CDR2 YNNKEL (reference sequence). The CDR3 sequence is CASSLRTGGGGYTF. CDR3 coding DNA: TGTGCCAGCAGCCTACGGACAGGAGGGGGCGGCTACACCTTC.

The chain joins TRBV7-9 to TRBJ2-6; 7 nucleotides line up with TRBD1. V shed 8 bases, J shed 2 bases, and the junction held 9 bases outside the gene matches. The CDR3 spans 16 residues. Germline assignment: CDR1 SEHNR and CDR2 FQNEAQ (reference sequence). The CDR3 region is CASRLTRGPGANVLTF. In nucleotides, the CDR3 is TGTGCCAGCCGATTGACGAGGGGGCCTGGGGCCAACGTCCTGACTTTC. The complete variable domain, with remaining parts taken from reference TRBV7-9 and TRBJ2-6, reads DTGVSQNPRHKITKRGQNVTFRCDPISEHNRLYWYRQTLGQGPEFLTYFQNEAQLEKSRLLSDRFSAERPKGSFSTLEIQRTEQGDSAMYLCASRLTRGPGANVLTFGAGSRLTVL.

The V and J genes are TRBV30 and TRBJ2-6; D not certain. This CDR3 has 13 amino acids. Per the germline V gene, CDR1 is GTSNPN and CDR2 is SVGIG (reference sequence). Trimming pared 2 bases from V and 3 bases from J, leaving 5 bases between. This CDR3 reads CAWSLLGANVLTF. The DNA of the CDR3 is TGTGCCTGGAGTCTTCTTGGGGCCAACGTCCTGACTTTC.